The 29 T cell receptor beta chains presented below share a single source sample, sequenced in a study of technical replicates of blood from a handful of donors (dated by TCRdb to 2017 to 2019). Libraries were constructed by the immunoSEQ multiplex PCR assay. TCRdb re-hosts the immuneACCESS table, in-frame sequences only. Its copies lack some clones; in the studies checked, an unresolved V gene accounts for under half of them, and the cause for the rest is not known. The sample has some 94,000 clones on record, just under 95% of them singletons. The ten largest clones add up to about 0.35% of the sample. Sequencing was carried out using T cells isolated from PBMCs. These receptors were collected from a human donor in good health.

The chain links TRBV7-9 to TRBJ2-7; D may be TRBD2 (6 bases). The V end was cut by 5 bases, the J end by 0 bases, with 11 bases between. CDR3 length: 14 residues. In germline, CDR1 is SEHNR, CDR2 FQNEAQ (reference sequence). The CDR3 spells CASSLRESSYEQYF. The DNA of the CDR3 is TGTGCCAGCAGCCTACGGGAGAGCTCCTACGAGCAGTACTTC. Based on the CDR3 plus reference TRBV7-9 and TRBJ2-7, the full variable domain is DTGVSQNPRHKITKRGQNVTFRCDPISEHNRLYWYRQTLGQGPEFLTYFQNEAQLEKSRLLSDRFSAERPKGSFSTLEIQRTEQGDSAMYLCASSLRESSYEQYFGPGTRLTVT.

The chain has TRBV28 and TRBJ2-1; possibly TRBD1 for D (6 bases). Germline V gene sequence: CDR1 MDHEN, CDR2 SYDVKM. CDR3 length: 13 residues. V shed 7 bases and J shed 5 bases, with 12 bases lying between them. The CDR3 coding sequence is TGTGCCAGCATTACAGGGAGAAACAATGAGCAGTTCTTC. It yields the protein CASITGRNNEQFF.

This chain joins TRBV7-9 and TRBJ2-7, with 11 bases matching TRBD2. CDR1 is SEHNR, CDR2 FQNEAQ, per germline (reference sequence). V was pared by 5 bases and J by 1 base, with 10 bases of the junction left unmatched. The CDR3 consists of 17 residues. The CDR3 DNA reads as TGTGCCAGCAGCCCCGATAAAAGACTAGCGGGGTCCTACGAGCAGTACTTC. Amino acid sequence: CASSPDKRLAGSYEQYF.

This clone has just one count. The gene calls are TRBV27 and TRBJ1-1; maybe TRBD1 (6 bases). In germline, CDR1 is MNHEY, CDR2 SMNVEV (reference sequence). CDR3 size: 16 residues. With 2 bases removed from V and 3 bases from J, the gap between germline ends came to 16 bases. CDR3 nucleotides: TGTGCCAGCAGTTTACCGGGGGCGGGGGCGTACACTGAAGCTTTCTTT. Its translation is CASSLPGAGAYTEAFF.

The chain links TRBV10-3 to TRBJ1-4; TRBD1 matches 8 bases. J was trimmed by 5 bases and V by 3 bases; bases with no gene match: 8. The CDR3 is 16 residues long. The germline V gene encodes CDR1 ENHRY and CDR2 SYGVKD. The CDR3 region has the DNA TGTGCCATCAGTGAACCTTGGACAGGGTCCAATGAAAAACTGTTTTTT. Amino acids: CAISEPWTGSNEKLFF.

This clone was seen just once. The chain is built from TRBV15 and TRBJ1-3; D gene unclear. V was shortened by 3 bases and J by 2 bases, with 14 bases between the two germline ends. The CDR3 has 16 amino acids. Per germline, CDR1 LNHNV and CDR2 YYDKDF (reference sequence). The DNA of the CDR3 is TGTGCCACCAGCAGCCCCGGGCAGCGGGCTGGAAACACCATATATTTT. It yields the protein CATSSPGQRAGNTIYF.

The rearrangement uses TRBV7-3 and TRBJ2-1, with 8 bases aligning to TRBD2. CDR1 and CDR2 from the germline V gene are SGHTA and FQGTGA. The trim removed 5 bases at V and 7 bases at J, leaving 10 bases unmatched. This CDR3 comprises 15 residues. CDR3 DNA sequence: TGTGCCAGCAGCCTCGGGAGGGCCTATAGGAATGAGCAGTTCTTC. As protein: CASSLGRAYRNEQFF.

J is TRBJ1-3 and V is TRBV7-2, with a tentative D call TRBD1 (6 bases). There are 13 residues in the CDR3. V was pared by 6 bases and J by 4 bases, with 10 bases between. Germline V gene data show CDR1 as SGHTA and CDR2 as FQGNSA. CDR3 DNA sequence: TGTGCCAGCAGTCAAACAGGGGGAAACACCATATATTTT. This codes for CASSQTGGNTIYF.

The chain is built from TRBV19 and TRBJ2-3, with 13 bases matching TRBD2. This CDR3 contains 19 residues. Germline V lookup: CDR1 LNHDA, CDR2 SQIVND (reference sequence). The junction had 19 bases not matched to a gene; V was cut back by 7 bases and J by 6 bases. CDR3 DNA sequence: TGTGCCAGTATTACAGTTGCACTAGCGGGAGGGGATTTTCGGGATACGCAGTATTTT. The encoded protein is CASITVALAGGDFRDTQYF.

CDR3 region: CASTGGISYNEQFF. CDR3 coding DNA: TGTGCCAGCACCGGAGGAATTTCCTACAATGAGCAGTTCTTC. The chain combines TRBV6-5 with TRBJ2-1, with D perhaps matching TRBD2 (5 bases). The CDR3 is 14 residues long. V was clipped by 7 bases and J by 1 base, with 11 bases between them. Germline assignment: CDR1 MNHEY and CDR2 SVGAGI.

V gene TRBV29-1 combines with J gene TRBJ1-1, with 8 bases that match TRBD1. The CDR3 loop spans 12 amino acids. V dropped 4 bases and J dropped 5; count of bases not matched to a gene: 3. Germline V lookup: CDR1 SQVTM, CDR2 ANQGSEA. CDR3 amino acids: CSVVQGGTEAFF. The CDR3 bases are TGCAGCGTTGTACAGGGGGGGACTGAAGCTTTCTTT.

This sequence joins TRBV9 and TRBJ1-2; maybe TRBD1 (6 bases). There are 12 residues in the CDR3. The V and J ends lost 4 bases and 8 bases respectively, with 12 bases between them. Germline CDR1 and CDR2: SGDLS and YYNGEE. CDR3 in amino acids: CASSHSGVGYTF. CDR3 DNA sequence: TGTGCCAGCAGCCACTCAGGGGTCGGCTACACCTTC.

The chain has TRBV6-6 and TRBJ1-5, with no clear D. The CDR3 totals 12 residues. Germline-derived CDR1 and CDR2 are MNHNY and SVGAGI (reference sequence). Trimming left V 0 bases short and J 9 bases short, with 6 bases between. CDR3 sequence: CASSYSVRPQHF. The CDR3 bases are TGTGCCAGCAGTTACTCGGTTAGGCCCCAGCATTTT.

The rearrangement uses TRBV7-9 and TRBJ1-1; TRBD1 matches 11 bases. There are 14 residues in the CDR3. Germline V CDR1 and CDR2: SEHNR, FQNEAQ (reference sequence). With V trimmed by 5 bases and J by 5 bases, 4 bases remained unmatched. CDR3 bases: TGTGCCAGCAGCCTAAGGGACAGGGGGACTGAAGCTTTCTTT. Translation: CASSLRDRGTEAFF. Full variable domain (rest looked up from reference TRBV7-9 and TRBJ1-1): DTGVSQNPRHKITKRGQNVTFRCDPISEHNRLYWYRQTLGQGPEFLTYFQNEAQLEKSRLLSDRFSAERPKGSFSTLEIQRTEQGDSAMYLCASSLRDRGTEAFFGQGTRLTVV.

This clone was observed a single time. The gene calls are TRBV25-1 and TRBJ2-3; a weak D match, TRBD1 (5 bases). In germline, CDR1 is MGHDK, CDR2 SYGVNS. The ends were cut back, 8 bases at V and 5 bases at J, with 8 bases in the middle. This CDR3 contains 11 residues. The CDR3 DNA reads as TGTGCCAGCCTCAGGGAAGATACGCAGTATTTT. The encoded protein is CASLREDTQYF.

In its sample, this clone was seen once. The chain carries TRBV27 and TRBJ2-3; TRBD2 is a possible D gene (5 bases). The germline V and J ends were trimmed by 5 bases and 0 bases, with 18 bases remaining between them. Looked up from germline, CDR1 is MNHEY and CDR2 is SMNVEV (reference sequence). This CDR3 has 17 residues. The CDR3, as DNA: TGTGCCAGCAGTAATTCTCACTTCGGGATTAGCACAGATACGCAGTATTTT. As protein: CASSNSHFGISTDTQYF.

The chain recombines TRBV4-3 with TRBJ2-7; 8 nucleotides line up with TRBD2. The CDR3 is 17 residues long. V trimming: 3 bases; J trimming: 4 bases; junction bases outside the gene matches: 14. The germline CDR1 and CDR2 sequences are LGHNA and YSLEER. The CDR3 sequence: CASSHRVSGTAGYEQYF. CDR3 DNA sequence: TGCGCCAGCAGCCATAGGGTTAGCGGGACGGCCGGATACGAGCAGTACTTC.

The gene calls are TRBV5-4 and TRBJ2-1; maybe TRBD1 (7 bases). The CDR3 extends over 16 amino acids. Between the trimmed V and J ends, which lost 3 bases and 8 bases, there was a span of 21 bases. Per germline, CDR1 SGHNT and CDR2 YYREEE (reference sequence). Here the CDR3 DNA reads TGTGCCAGCAGCTCAGCCACGGTGGAGGGGGCGGATGAGCAGTTCTTC. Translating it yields CASSSATVEGADEQFF. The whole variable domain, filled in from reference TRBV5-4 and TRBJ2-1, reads ETGVTQSPTHLIKTRGQQVTLRCSSQSGHNTVSWYQQALGQGPQFIFQYYREEENGRGNFPPRFSGLQFPNYSSELNVNALELDDSALYLCASSSATVEGADEQFFGPGTRLTVL.

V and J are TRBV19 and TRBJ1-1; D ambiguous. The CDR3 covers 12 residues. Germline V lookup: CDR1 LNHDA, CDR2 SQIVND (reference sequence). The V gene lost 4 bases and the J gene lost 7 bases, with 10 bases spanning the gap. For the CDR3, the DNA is TGTGCCAGTAGTAGTCTCGGGGTTGAAGCTTTCTTT. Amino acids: CASSSLGVEAFF.

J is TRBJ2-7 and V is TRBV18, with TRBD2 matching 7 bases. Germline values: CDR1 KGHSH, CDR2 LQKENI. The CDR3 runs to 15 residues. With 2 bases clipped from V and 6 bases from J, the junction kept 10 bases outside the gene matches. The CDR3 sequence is CASSPSSGMGREQYF. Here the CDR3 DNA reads TGTGCCAGCTCACCATCCAGCGGGATGGGGCGCGAGCAGTACTTC. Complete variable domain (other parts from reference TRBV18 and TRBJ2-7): NAGVMQNPRHLVRRRGQEARLRCSPMKGHSHVYWYRQLPEEGLKFMVYLQKENIIDESGMPKERFSAEFPKEGPSILRIQQVVRGDSAAYFCASSPSSGMGREQYFGPGTRLTVT.

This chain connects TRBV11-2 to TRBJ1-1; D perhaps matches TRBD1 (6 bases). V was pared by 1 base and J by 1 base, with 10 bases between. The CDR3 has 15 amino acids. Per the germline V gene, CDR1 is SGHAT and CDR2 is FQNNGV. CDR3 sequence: CASSLGRGANTEAFF. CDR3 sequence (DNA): TGTGCCAGCAGCTTAGGTCGGGGGGCGAACACTGAAGCTTTCTTT.

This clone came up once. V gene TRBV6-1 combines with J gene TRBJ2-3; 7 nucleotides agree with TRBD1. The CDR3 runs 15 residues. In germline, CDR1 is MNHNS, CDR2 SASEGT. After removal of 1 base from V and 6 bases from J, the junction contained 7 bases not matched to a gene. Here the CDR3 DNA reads TGTGCCAGCAGTGAAGAGGGGACAGTGTATGATACGCAGTATTTT. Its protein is CASSEEGTVYDTQYF.

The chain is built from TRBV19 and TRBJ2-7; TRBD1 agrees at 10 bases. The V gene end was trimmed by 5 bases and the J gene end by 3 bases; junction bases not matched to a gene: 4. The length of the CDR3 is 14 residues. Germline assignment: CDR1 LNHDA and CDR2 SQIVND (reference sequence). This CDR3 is CASSPRTGGYEQYF. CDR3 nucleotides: TGTGCCAGTAGTCCGAGGACAGGGGGCTACGAGCAGTACTTC. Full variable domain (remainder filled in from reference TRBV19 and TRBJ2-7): DGGITQSPKYLFRKEGQNVTLSCEQNLNHDAMYWYRQDPGQGLRLIYYSQIVNDFQKGDIAEGYSVSREKKESFPLTVTSAQKNPTAFYLCASSPRTGGYEQYFGPGTRLTVT.

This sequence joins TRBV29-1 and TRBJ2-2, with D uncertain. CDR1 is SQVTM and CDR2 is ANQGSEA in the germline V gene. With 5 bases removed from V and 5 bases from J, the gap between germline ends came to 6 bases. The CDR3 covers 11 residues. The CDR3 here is CSVWATGELFF. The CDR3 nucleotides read TGCAGCGTTTGGGCAACCGGGGAGCTGTTTTTT.

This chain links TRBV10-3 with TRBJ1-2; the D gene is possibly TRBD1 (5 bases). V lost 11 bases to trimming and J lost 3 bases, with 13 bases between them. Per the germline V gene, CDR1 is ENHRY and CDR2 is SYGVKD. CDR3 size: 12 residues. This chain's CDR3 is CALHTGDYGYTF. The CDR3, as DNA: TGTGCCCTCCATACAGGTGACTATGGCTACACCTTC.

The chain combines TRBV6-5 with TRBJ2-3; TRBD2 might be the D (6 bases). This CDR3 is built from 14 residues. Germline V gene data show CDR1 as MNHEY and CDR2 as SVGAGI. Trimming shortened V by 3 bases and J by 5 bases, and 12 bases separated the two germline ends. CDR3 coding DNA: TGTGCCAGCAGTTATGGGGGGTCGTTAGATACGCAGTATTTT. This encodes CASSYGGSLDTQYF.

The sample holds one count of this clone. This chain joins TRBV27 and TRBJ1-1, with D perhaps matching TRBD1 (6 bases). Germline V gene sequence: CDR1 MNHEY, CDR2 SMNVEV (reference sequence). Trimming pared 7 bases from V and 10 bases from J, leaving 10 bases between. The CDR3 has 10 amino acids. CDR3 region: CASTTGSAFF. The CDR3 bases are TGTGCCAGCACGACAGGTTCAGCTTTCTTT.

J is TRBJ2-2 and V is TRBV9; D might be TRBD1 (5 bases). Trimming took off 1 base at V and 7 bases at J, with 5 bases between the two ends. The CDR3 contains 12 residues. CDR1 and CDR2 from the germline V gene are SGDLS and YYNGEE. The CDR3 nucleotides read TGTGCCAGCAGCGTACAGGGCGGGGAGCTGTTTTTT. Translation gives CASSVQGGELFF.

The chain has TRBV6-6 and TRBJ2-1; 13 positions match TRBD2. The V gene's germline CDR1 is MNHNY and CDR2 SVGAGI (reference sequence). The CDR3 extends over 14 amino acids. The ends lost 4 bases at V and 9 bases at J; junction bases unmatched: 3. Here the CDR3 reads CASSWGLAGSEQFF. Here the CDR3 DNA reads TGTGCCAGCAGTTGGGGACTAGCGGGAAGTGAGCAGTTCTTC.